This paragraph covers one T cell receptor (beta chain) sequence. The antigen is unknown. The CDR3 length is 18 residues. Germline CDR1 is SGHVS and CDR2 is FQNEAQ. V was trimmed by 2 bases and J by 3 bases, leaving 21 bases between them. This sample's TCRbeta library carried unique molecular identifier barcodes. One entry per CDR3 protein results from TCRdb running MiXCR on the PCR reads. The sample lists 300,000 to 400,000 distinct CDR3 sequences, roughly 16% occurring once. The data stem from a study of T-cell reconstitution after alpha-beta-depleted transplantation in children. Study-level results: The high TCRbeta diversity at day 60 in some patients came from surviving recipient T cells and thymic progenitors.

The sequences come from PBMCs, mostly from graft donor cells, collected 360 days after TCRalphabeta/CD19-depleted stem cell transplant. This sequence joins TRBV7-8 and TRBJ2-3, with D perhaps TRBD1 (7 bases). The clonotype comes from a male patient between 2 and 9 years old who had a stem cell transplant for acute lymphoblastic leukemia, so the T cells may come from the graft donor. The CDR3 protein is CASSLRAEGRGVTDTQYF. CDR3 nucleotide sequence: TGTGCCAGCAGCTTAAGGGCGGAGGGCAGGGGGGTGACAGATACGCAGTATTTT.